Shown below are 22 T cell receptor beta chains from a single sample sequenced in a study of blood T cell repertoires in COVID-19. The protocol was immunoSEQ multiplex PCR, while the TCRdb copy is restricted to in-frame clones and leaves out a portion. The sample shows 90,000 to 120,000 clones, more than 70% of them seen only once. The specimen was peripheral blood. Source of these receptors: a man in his fifties with active or convalescent COVID-19.

CDR3 residues: CAWSHGQRSYEQYF. Written as DNA, the CDR3 is TGTGCCTGGAGTCACGGACAACGCTCCTACGAGCAGTACTTC. The chain employs TRBV30 and TRBJ2-7; a weak D match, TRBD1 (5 bases). CDR3 size: 14 residues. Trimming left V 2 bases short and J 0 bases short, with 11 bases between. Germline-derived CDR1 and CDR2 are GTSNPN and SVGIG (reference sequence).

The rearrangement links TRBV7-8 to TRBJ2-1; TRBD2 matches at 14 bases. Losses at the gene ends were 4 bases for V and 6 bases for J; bases not matched to a gene: 8. The CDR3 covers 17 residues. Germline V gene lookup returns CDR1 SGHVS and CDR2 FQNEAQ. The CDR3 DNA sequence: TGTGCCAGCAGCTCGTCGGGGACTAGCGGGAGCATCAATGAGCAGTTCTTC. It specifies CASSSSGTSGSINEQFF.

A remark on this clone: Mismatch with germline at one junction end may stem from a read error. The V call is TRBV3-1 (or the pseudogene TRBV3-2), the J call TRBJ2-7, with a tentative D call TRBD2 (5 bases). Germline V gene lookup returns CDR1 LGHDT and CDR2 YNNKEL (reference sequence). The CDR3 runs to 14 residues. The CDR3 here is CASSQGDYSHEQYF. The CDR3 DNA is TGTGCCAGCAGCCAAGGCGACTACTCCCACGAGCAGTACTTC.

This rearrangement joins TRBV4-3 to TRBJ2-3; 10 bases fit TRBD2. Per the germline V gene, CDR1 is LGHNA and CDR2 is YSLEER. The ends lost 2 bases at V and 5 bases at J; junction bases unmatched: 7. This CDR3 is built from 16 residues. This CDR3 is CASSQHSGRIGDTQYF. The CDR3 nucleotides are TGCGCCAGCAGCCAACATAGCGGGAGGATCGGAGATACGCAGTATTTT.

The CDR3 loop reads CASSGGGDAEAFF. CDR3 in DNA: TGTGCCAGTTCGGGGGGCGGAGACGCTGAAGCTTTCTTT. This sequence joins TRBV28 and TRBJ1-1; the D gene is possibly TRBD1 (6 bases). The CDR3 has 13 residues. V gave up 9 bases and J gave up 6 bases, with 17 bases separating them. Germline V gene data show CDR1 as MDHEN and CDR2 as SYDVKM.

In the case of this clone: Other DNA sequences in the same sample also yield this CDR3. The rearrangement uses TRBV5-1 and TRBJ2-3; 7 bases map to TRBD2. Germline V gene lookup returns CDR1 SGHRS and CDR2 YFSETQ. CDR3 length: 15 residues. Trimming at V came to 6 bases and at J to 1 base, leaving 8 bases not matched to a gene. CDR3 sequence: CASTRREVRTDTQYF. DNA of the CDR3: TGCGCCAGCACCAGACGGGAGGTGCGCACAGATACGCAGTATTTT.

The genes are TRBV6-5 and TRBJ2-5; 7 bases agree with TRBD1. CDR3 length: 14 amino acids. Germline values: CDR1 MNHEY, CDR2 SVGAGI. Trimming at V came to 2 bases and at J to 4 bases, leaving 4 bases not matched to a gene. CDR3 residues: CASSYIQGVETQYF. The CDR3 nucleotides read TGTGCCAGCAGTTACATCCAGGGGGTAGAGACCCAGTACTTC.

The rearrangement uses TRBV10-1 and TRBJ2-3, with TRBD2 matching 9 bases. Germline-derived CDR1 and CDR2 are WNHNN and SYGVQD (reference sequence). This CDR3 region has 15 residues. J was trimmed by 6 bases and V by 3 bases; bases with no gene match: 7. The CDR3 DNA sequence: TGCGCCAGCAGTGAAGGTAGCGGGAGTGGTGATACGCAGTATTTT. Translating gives CASSEGSGSGDTQYF.

This sequence joins TRBV4-3 and TRBJ1-3, with unresolved D. The CDR3 runs 18 residues. With 0 bases removed from V and 0 bases from J, the gap between germline ends came to 15 bases. The germline V gene encodes CDR1 LGHNA and CDR2 YSLEER. The CDR3 bases are TGCGCCAGCAGCCAAGAGTTTTACGGTGCGGACTCTGGAAACACCATATATTTT. It specifies CASSQEFYGADSGNTIYF.

V gene TRBV29-1 combines with J gene TRBJ1-2, with D maybe TRBD1 (5 bases). The germline gives CDR1 SQVTM, CDR2 ANQGSEA. V lost 2 bases to trimming and J lost 4 bases, with 8 bases between them. This CDR3 has 12 amino acids. The CDR3 DNA is TGCAGCGTTGAATACAGGACCTATGGCTACACCTTC. It is translated as CSVEYRTYGYTF.

The chain recombines TRBV7-9 with TRBJ1-1; 8 bases are a match to TRBD1. The CDR3 is made up of 18 amino acids. Germline CDR1 and CDR2: SEHNR and FQNEAQ (reference sequence). Trimming cost V 3 bases and J 0 bases; bases outside gene matches: 12. CDR3 protein: CASSFSTGVGAMNTEAFF. Here the CDR3 DNA reads TGTGCCAGCAGCTTCTCGACAGGGGTGGGGGCAATGAACACTGAAGCTTTCTTT.

The rearrangement links TRBV28 to TRBJ1-1; no definite D call. V was cut by 4 bases and J by 2 bases, with 14 bases left in between. Germline CDR1 MDHEN, CDR2 SYDVKM. CDR3 length: 15 amino acids. CDR3 DNA: TGTGCCAGCAGTTCCGGAGGATCGGTTAACACTGAAGCTTTCTTT. It is translated as CASSSGGSVNTEAFF.

The J gene is TRBJ2-6, the V gene TRBV18, with D tentatively TRBD2 (7 bases). The V end lost 2 bases, the J end lost 3 bases, and 17 bases lay between the germline ends. Looked up from germline, CDR1 is KGHSH and CDR2 is LQKENI. There are 18 residues in the CDR3. The CDR3 coding sequence is TGTGCCAGCTCACCATCGTCGGGGGGCTTCGATGGGGCCAACGTCCTGACTTTC. Its translation: CASSPSSGGFDGANVLTF.

The chain has TRBV9 and TRBJ2-3; 9 bases agree with TRBD2. Germline V CDR1 and CDR2: SGDLS, YYNGEE. The CDR3 is made up of 16 amino acids. Germline trimming cut 0 bases from V and 5 bases from J; bases unmatched to any gene: 7. The DNA of the CDR3 is TGTGCCAGCAGCGTAGGAGGCGGGAGGGGGGGAGATACGCAGTATTTT. This encodes CASSVGGGRGGDTQYF.

J is TRBJ1-4 and V is TRBV7-9; D may be TRBD1 (6 bases). Trimming took off 1 base at V and 13 bases at J, with 10 bases between the two ends. The germline gives CDR1 SEHNR, CDR2 FQNEAQ (reference sequence). The CDR3 covers 12 residues. Written as DNA, the CDR3 is TGTGCCAGCAGCTTAGGGCCAGGGGCACTGTTTTTT. It encodes CASSLGPGALFF. Drawing the rest from reference TRBV7-9 and TRBJ1-4, the complete variable domain is DTGVSQNPRHKITKRGQNVTFRCDPISEHNRLYWYRQTLGQGPEFLTYFQNEAQLEKSRLLSDRFSAERPKGSFSTLEIQRTEQGDSAMYLCASSLGPGALFFGSGTQLSVL.

This chain links TRBV6-1 with TRBJ2-2; 11 bases line up with TRBD2. The V and J ends lost 4 bases and 3 bases, in that order; junction bases with no gene match: 4. This CDR3 has 16 residues. The germline gives CDR1 MNHNS, CDR2 SASEGT. The CDR3 loop reads CASSVLAGGDTGELFF. The DNA of the CDR3 is TGTGCCAGCAGTGTTCTAGCGGGGGGAGACACCGGGGAGCTGTTTTTT.

This clone has a handful of counts. The chain employs TRBV9 and TRBJ2-1, with 10 bases fitting TRBD2. This CDR3 has 16 residues. Looked up from germline, CDR1 is SGDLS and CDR2 is YYNGEE. The V and J ends lost 3 bases and 6 bases, in that order; junction bases with no gene match: 9. This chain's CDR3 is CASSGRLAGGPNEQFF. CDR3 bases: TGTGCCAGCAGCGGTCGATTAGCGGGAGGTCCCAATGAGCAGTTCTTC.

The CDR3 DNA follows: TGTGCCAGCAGTAAACAGGGGGAGAACACTGAAGCTTTCTTT. It is translated as CASSKQGENTEAFF. The chain carries TRBV28 and TRBJ1-1; 8 bases match TRBD1. The CDR3 runs 14 residues. Trimming at V came to 5 bases and at J to 1 base, leaving 3 bases not matched to a gene. The germline CDR1 and CDR2 sequences are MDHEN and SYDVKM.

This chain uses TRBV5-4 with TRBJ2-1; 9 bases line up with TRBD2. V gave up 4 bases and J gave up 2 bases; unmatched junction bases: 4. Germline-derived CDR1 and CDR2 are SGHNT and YYREEE (reference sequence). This CDR3 is built from 15 residues. CDR3 DNA sequence: TGTGCCAGCAGCCAGACTAGCGGAACCTACAATGAGCAGTTCTTC. Its translation is CASSQTSGTYNEQFF.

The table lists this clone with a few counts. J is TRBJ2-3 and V is TRBV4-1; TRBD1 matches 9 bases. V dropped 4 bases and J dropped 4; count of bases not matched to a gene: 6. The CDR3 runs to 15 residues. Germline values: CDR1 MGHRA, CDR2 YSYEKL. The chain's CDR3 is CASSPRTGAPDTQYF. The CDR3 region has the DNA TGCGCCAGCAGCCCGAGGACAGGGGCCCCAGATACGCAGTATTTT.

The chain is built from TRBV6-2 or TRBV6-3 and TRBJ2-7; 14 nucleotides match TRBD2. V was pared by 6 bases and J by 4 bases, with 2 bases of the junction left unmatched. Germline V gene lookup returns CDR1 MNHEY and CDR2 SVGEGT. The CDR3 sequence is 14 residues long. The CDR3 here is CASSGTSGRYEQYF. CDR3 coding DNA: TGTGCCAGCAGCGGGACTAGCGGGAGATACGAGCAGTACTTC.

The V call is TRBV4-3, the J call TRBJ2-7, with TRBD2 identical over 7 bases. V gave up 3 bases and J gave up 3 bases; unmatched junction bases: 2. The CDR3 runs 13 residues. CDR1 and CDR2 from the germline V gene are LGHNA and YSLEER. CDR3: CASSQGLSYEQYF. The DNA of the CDR3 is TGCGCCAGCAGCCAGGGACTAAGCTACGAGCAGTACTTC.